A single TCR beta chain is shown here with its context. The antigen remains unidentified. This entry belongs to a study of shared clonotypes between healthy human individuals. The table came from immunoSEQ multiplex PCR; TCRdb's copy has only in-frame clones and leaves some out. The profile shows about 190,000 clones, around 63% of them singletons. Trimming took 6 bases from V and 3 from J, leaving 19 bases between them. This CDR3 region has 16 residues. In germline, CDR1 is SGHTA, CDR2 FQGNSA. Study-level findings and limits: Among the subsets, naive ones generally showed larger estimated richness than memory ones.

The clonotype was recovered from a man aged 25-45 years in good health. Sequenced input: memory CD4+ T cells sorted from blood. Documented subset: CD45RA-negative fraction. V usage is TRBV7-2 and J usage is TRBJ2-3, with D perhaps TRBD1 or TRBD2 (6 bases each). CDR3 DNA sequence: TGTGCCAGCAGGCTCCTGGGGGGCCGACCGACAGATACGCAGTATTTT. Its translation is CASRLLGGRPTDTQYF.